The rows below give T cell receptor beta chains drawn from one sample of a study of vaccination and CD4 T cells after COVID-19. Which antigens these TCRs recognize remains unknown. Each CDR3 protein gets one entry after TCRdb re-called the PCR reads with MiXCR. Of around 14,000 distinct CDR3 sequences detected, 21% appear once; the ten largest clones hold 13% to 15%. Sequenced material: cultured CD4+ T cells from blood. All receptors come from a human donor with COVID-19. Each CDR3 is given with its conserved first and last residue. The order of the fields is CDR3 protein, CDR3 DNA, V gene, D gene, clone size, J gene. The D gene is left open where the match is weak. Some rows have no size entry. The others give once, few or many, or a class for an expanded clone.

cdr3_aa: CASGTTGIKEETQYF
cdr3_nt: TGTGCCAGCGGCACTACAGGGATTAAGGAAGAGACCCAGTACTTC
v_call: TRBV5-4
d_call: NA
clone_size: NA
j_call: TRBJ2-5

cdr3_aa: CASSFGDLSGNTIYF
cdr3_nt: TGTGCCAGCAGTTTTGGGGACCTCTCTGGAAACACCATATATTTT
v_call: TRBV28
d_call: NA
clone_size: few
j_call: TRBJ1-3

cdr3_aa: CASSTRGRRTDTQYF
cdr3_nt: TGTGCCAGCTCAACCAGGGGCCGTCGCACAGATACGCAGTATTTT
v_call: TRBV28
d_call: NA
clone_size: few
j_call: TRBJ2-3

cdr3_aa: CASRRLASDYEQYF
cdr3_nt: TGTGCCAGCAGGCGACTAGCTTCCGATTACGAGCAGTACTTC
v_call: TRBV6-2/TRBV6-3
d_call: TRBD2
clone_size: NA
j_call: TRBJ2-7

cdr3_aa: CSARGPELNNSPLHF
cdr3_nt: TGCAGTGCTAGAGGCCCCGAACTAAATAATTCACCCCTCCACTTT
v_call: TRBV20-1
d_call: NA
clone_size: medium-sized
j_call: TRBJ1-6

cdr3_aa: CASSHRGTTNEKLFF
cdr3_nt: TGTGCCAGTAGTCACAGGGGTACAACTAATGAAAAACTGTTTTTT
v_call: TRBV19
d_call: TRBD1
clone_size: NA
j_call: TRBJ1-4

cdr3_aa: CATSRGGGGYSNQPQHF
cdr3_nt: TGTGCCACCAGCAGGGGGGGAGGGGGCTATAGCAATCAGCCCCAGCATTTT
v_call: TRBV15
d_call: TRBD1
clone_size: medium-sized
j_call: TRBJ1-5

cdr3_aa: CASTERGGPEETQYF
cdr3_nt: TGCGCCAGCACGGAGCGGGGGGGCCCCGAGGAGACCCAGTACTTC
v_call: TRBV5-1
d_call: TRBD2
clone_size: few
j_call: TRBJ2-5

cdr3_aa: CASSPGRREKLFF
cdr3_nt: TGTGCCAGCAGCCCCGGCAGGCGAGAAAAACTGTTTTTT
v_call: TRBV7-2
d_call: NA
clone_size: medium-sized
j_call: TRBJ1-4

cdr3_aa: CASGTRDRGQDTQYF
cdr3_nt: TGTGCCAGCGGGACCCGGGACAGGGGGCAAGATACGCAGTATTTT
v_call: TRBV6-1
d_call: TRBD1
clone_size: few
j_call: TRBJ2-3

cdr3_aa: CATSRDPSGGATLYEQYF
cdr3_nt: TGTGCCACCAGCAGAGATCCTAGCGGGGGGGCCACCCTCTACGAGCAGTACTTC
v_call: TRBV15
d_call: TRBD2
clone_size: NA
j_call: TRBJ2-7

cdr3_aa: CATNTGLARSNEQFF
cdr3_nt: TGTGCCACTAACACGGGACTAGCGAGGTCGAATGAGCAGTTCTTC
v_call: TRBV6-2/TRBV6-3
d_call: TRBD2
clone_size: NA
j_call: TRBJ2-1

cdr3_aa: CASSLDRQPSNTGELFF
cdr3_nt: TGTGCCAGCAGCTTAGATCGCCAGCCATCGAACACCGGGGAGCTGTTTTTT
v_call: TRBV11-2
d_call: NA
clone_size: NA
j_call: TRBJ2-2

cdr3_aa: CASSGRGGGASGANVLTF
cdr3_nt: TGTGCCAGCAGTGGGCGGGGTGGTGGAGCGTCCGGGGCCAACGTCCTGACTTTC
v_call: TRBV2
d_call: NA
clone_size: NA
j_call: TRBJ2-6

cdr3_aa: CSVLRVREAFF
cdr3_nt: TGCAGCGTCCTGAGGGTTCGTGAAGCTTTCTTT
v_call: TRBV29-1
d_call: NA
clone_size: NA
j_call: TRBJ1-1

cdr3_aa: CASSFRGGNEQFF
cdr3_nt: TGTGCCAGCAGCTTTCGGGGAGGCAATGAGCAGTTCTTC
v_call: TRBV5-4
d_call: NA
clone_size: few
j_call: TRBJ2-1

cdr3_aa: CASTPRVGTGYGYTF
cdr3_nt: TGTGCCAGCACTCCCCGCGTGGGGACCGGCTATGGCTACACCTTC
v_call: TRBV28
d_call: NA
clone_size: few
j_call: TRBJ1-2

cdr3_aa: CASSLRAGTGALNQPQHF
cdr3_nt: TGTGCCAGCAGCTTAAGGGCAGGGACAGGGGCCCTCAATCAGCCCCAGCATTTT
v_call: TRBV7-2
d_call: TRBD1
clone_size: few
j_call: TRBJ1-5

cdr3_aa: CASSPRDREGGYTF
cdr3_nt: TGTGCCAGCAGCCCCCGGGACAGGGAGGGCGGCTACACCTTC
v_call: TRBV7-6
d_call: TRBD1
clone_size: NA
j_call: TRBJ1-2

cdr3_aa: CASSPTGQGYQPQHF
cdr3_nt: TGTGCCAGTTCACCCACGGGACAGGGATATCAGCCCCAGCATTTT
v_call: TRBV18
d_call: TRBD1
clone_size: NA
j_call: TRBJ1-5

cdr3_aa: CASSPDRNYGYTF
cdr3_nt: TGTGCCAGCAGTCCGGACAGGAACTATGGCTACACCTTC
v_call: TRBV6-1
d_call: TRBD1
clone_size: NA
j_call: TRBJ1-2

cdr3_aa: CASSPGGVGAGQYF
cdr3_nt: TGTGCCAGCAGCCCGGGGGGGGTAGGGGCGGGTCAGTACTTC
v_call: TRBV7-9
d_call: TRBD2
clone_size: few
j_call: TRBJ2-4

cdr3_aa: CSAERTSYEQYF
cdr3_nt: TGCAGTGCCGAGCGGACTAGCTACGAGCAGTACTTC
v_call: TRBV20-1
d_call: TRBD2
clone_size: NA
j_call: TRBJ2-7

cdr3_aa: CASTATGPYNSPLHF
cdr3_nt: TGTGCCAGCACCGCGACGGGGCCCTATAATTCACCCCTCCACTTT
v_call: TRBV12-3/TRBV12-4
d_call: NA
clone_size: NA
j_call: TRBJ1-6

cdr3_aa: CASSYPIDQPQHF
cdr3_nt: TGTGCCAGCAGTTACCCGATCGACCAGCCCCAGCATTTT
v_call: TRBV6-9
d_call: NA
clone_size: medium-sized
j_call: TRBJ1-5

cdr3_aa: CASRTGAIIETQYF
cdr3_nt: TGTGCCAGCAGGACCGGGGCTATCATTGAGACCCAGTACTTC
v_call: TRBV5-5
d_call: NA
clone_size: NA
j_call: TRBJ2-5

cdr3_aa: CASSQGQASGGETQYF
cdr3_nt: TGCGCCAGCAGCCAAGGACAGGCATCTGGTGGTGAGACCCAGTACTTC
v_call: TRBV4-3
d_call: NA
clone_size: NA
j_call: TRBJ2-5

cdr3_aa: CASSRSSQGPPLYTDTQYF
cdr3_nt: TGCGCCAGCAGTCGATCATCTCAGGGCCCCCCCCTCTACACAGATACGCAGTATTTT
v_call: TRBV23-1
d_call: NA
clone_size: NA
j_call: TRBJ2-3

cdr3_aa: CAISSTNRGGTEAIF
cdr3_nt: TGTGCCATCAGTTCTACTAACAGGGGCGGCACTGAAGCTATCTTT
v_call: TRBV10-3
d_call: TRBD1
clone_size: NA
j_call: TRBJ1-1

cdr3_aa: CASSSYKEAFF
cdr3_nt: TGTGCCAGCAGTTCTTACAAAGAAGCTTTCTTT
v_call: TRBV12-3/TRBV12-4
d_call: NA
clone_size: NA
j_call: TRBJ1-1

cdr3_aa: CSARGLGQGSREQYF
cdr3_nt: TGCAGTGCTAGGGGATTAGGACAGGGGAGCCGGGAGCAGTACTTC
v_call: TRBV20-1
d_call: TRBD1
clone_size: NA
j_call: TRBJ2-7

cdr3_aa: CASSSRGGAPGNTIYF
cdr3_nt: TGTGCCAGCAGCTCCCGGGGGGGCGCGCCGGGAAACACCATATATTTT
v_call: TRBV7-6
d_call: NA
clone_size: NA
j_call: TRBJ1-3

cdr3_aa: CASSDDHSTDTQYF
cdr3_nt: TGTGCCAGCAGTGACGACCATAGCACAGATACGCAGTATTTT
v_call: TRBV6-1
d_call: NA
clone_size: NA
j_call: TRBJ2-3

cdr3_aa: CSARQAATEAFF
cdr3_nt: TGCAGTGCTAGACAGGCTGCCACTGAAGCTTTCTTT
v_call: TRBV20-1
d_call: NA
clone_size: NA
j_call: TRBJ1-1

cdr3_aa: CASSLDRINQPQHF
cdr3_nt: TGTGCCAGCAGTTTAGACCGGATAAATCAGCCCCAGCATTTT
v_call: TRBV12-3/TRBV12-4
d_call: NA
clone_size: few
j_call: TRBJ1-5

cdr3_aa: CASSLIALSYEQYF
cdr3_nt: TGTGCCAGCAGCTTAATTGCACTATCCTACGAGCAGTACTTC
v_call: TRBV7-2
d_call: NA
clone_size: few
j_call: TRBJ2-7

cdr3_aa: CASRDRSSSYEQYF
cdr3_nt: TGTGCCAGCAGGGACAGGTCGAGCTCCTACGAGCAGTACTTC
v_call: TRBV12-3/TRBV12-4
d_call: TRBD1
clone_size: NA
j_call: TRBJ2-7

cdr3_aa: CASSLDAANTGELFF
cdr3_nt: TGTGCCAGCAGCTTAGACGCCGCGAACACCGGGGAGCTGTTTTTT
v_call: TRBV7-2
d_call: NA
clone_size: few
j_call: TRBJ2-2

cdr3_aa: CASSFTQGGTEAFF
cdr3_nt: TGTGCCAGCAGTTTCACGCAGGGTGGCACTGAAGCTTTCTTT
v_call: TRBV12-3/TRBV12-4
d_call: NA
clone_size: NA
j_call: TRBJ1-1

cdr3_aa: CASSQRTGGNYGYTF
cdr3_nt: TGTGCCAGCAGCCAACGGACAGGGGGCAACTATGGCTACACCTTC
v_call: TRBV11-1
d_call: TRBD1
clone_size: NA
j_call: TRBJ1-2

cdr3_aa: CSASLSSGGGHTQYF
cdr3_nt: TGCAGTGCTAGCTTGTCTAGCGGGGGCGGGCATACGCAGTATTTT
v_call: TRBV20-1
d_call: TRBD2
clone_size: NA
j_call: TRBJ2-3

cdr3_aa: CASSFNPSGGFSTDTQYF
cdr3_nt: TGTGCCAGCAGTTTTAACCCTAGCGGGGGCTTTAGCACAGATACGCAGTATTTT
v_call: TRBV12-3/TRBV12-4
d_call: TRBD2
clone_size: few
j_call: TRBJ2-3

cdr3_aa: CASALSLGEQYF
cdr3_nt: TGTGCCAGTGCCCTCTCCTTAGGCGAGCAGTACTTC
v_call: TRBV5-6
d_call: NA
clone_size: NA
j_call: TRBJ2-7

cdr3_aa: CSARALAVGYNEQFF
cdr3_nt: TGCAGTGCTAGAGCTCTCGCGGTGGGCTACAATGAGCAGTTCTTC
v_call: TRBV20-1
d_call: NA
clone_size: NA
j_call: TRBJ2-1

cdr3_aa: CSAHRGNYEQYF
cdr3_nt: TGCAGTGCTCACAGGGGAAACTACGAGCAGTACTTC
v_call: TRBV20-1
d_call: TRBD1
clone_size: NA
j_call: TRBJ2-7

cdr3_aa: CASSYGGIDEKLFF
cdr3_nt: TGTGCCAGCAGTTACGGGGGGATTGATGAAAAACTGTTTTTT
v_call: TRBV6-5
d_call: NA
clone_size: NA
j_call: TRBJ1-4

cdr3_aa: CSARRYPDFSGNTIYF
cdr3_nt: TGCAGTGCTAGGAGATACCCCGACTTCTCTGGAAACACCATATATTTT
v_call: TRBV20-1
d_call: NA
clone_size: NA
j_call: TRBJ1-3

cdr3_aa: CASRTRQGSQPQHF
cdr3_nt: TGTGCCAGCAGAACCCGACAGGGAAGTCAGCCCCAGCATTTT
v_call: TRBV6-1
d_call: TRBD1
clone_size: medium-sized
j_call: TRBJ1-5

cdr3_aa: CASRLVLGGPARGNQPQHF
cdr3_nt: TGTGCAAGTCGCTTAGTATTAGGGGGGCCCGCGCGAGGCAATCAGCCCCAGCATTTT
v_call: TRBV12-2
d_call: NA
clone_size: few
j_call: TRBJ1-5

cdr3_aa: CASSLAMETQYF
cdr3_nt: TGCGCCAGCAGCTTGGCCATGGAGACCCAGTACTTC
v_call: TRBV5-1
d_call: NA
clone_size: few
j_call: TRBJ2-5

cdr3_aa: CSADRTGLRTEAFF
cdr3_nt: TGCAGTGCCGATAGGACAGGGTTGAGGACTGAAGCTTTCTTT
v_call: TRBV20-1
d_call: TRBD1
clone_size: NA
j_call: TRBJ1-1

cdr3_aa: CASSLNGNNSPLHF
cdr3_nt: TGTGCCAGCAGTTTAAACGGGAATAATTCACCCCTCCACTTT
v_call: TRBV12-3/TRBV12-4
d_call: NA
clone_size: few
j_call: TRBJ1-6